One sample yielded the 2 T cell receptor beta chains listed below, sequenced in a study of radiation and T cells in renal cell carcinoma. Indicated time point: blood 2 weeks post-SBRT. Treatment of the sample: 15 Gy SBRT to primary tumor, nephrectomy 4 weeks later. Some clones are missing from TCRdb's copy, which holds only in-frame ones; the method was immunoSEQ multiplex PCR. The sample shows about 58,000 clones, around 78% of them seen only once. Sequencing used blood, obtained from a patient whose treatment included radiotherapy and nephrectomy. All receptors come from a man in his 60s with renal cell carcinoma.

This clone was detected only a few times. The rearrangement links TRBV5-6 to TRBJ1-1; 7 bases are shared with TRBD1. CDR3 length: 14 amino acids. Germline CDR1 reads SGHDT; CDR2 reads YYEEEE. The V gene end was trimmed by 5 bases and the J gene end by 1 base; junction bases not matched to a gene: 5. The CDR3 sequence is CASRRQGRNTEAFF. For the CDR3, the DNA is TGTGCCAGCAGGAGACAGGGACGGAACACTGAAGCTTTCTTT.

This rearrangement joins TRBV5-4 to TRBJ2-5; 9 bases line up with TRBD2. Looked up from germline, CDR1 is SGHNT and CDR2 is YYREEE (reference sequence). Trimming took 2 bases from V and 5 from J; bases not matched to a gene: 19. This CDR3 contains 19 residues. The CDR3 region has the DNA TGTGCCAGCAGCTTTTCTCTATTCTCTAGCGGGACCCAGGGGGAGACCCAGTACTTC. It codes for CASSFSLFSSGTQGETQYF.